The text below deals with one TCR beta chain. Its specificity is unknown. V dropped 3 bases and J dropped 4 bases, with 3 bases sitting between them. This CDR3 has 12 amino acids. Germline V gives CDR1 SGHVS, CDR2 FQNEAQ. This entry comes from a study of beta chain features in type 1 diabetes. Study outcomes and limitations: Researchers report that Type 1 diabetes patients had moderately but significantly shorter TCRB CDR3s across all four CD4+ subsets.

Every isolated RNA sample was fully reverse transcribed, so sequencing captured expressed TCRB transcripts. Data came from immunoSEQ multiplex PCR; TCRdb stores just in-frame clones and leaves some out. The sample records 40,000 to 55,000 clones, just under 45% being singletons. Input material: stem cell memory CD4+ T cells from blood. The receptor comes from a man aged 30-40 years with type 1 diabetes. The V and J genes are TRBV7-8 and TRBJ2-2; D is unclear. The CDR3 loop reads CASSFSTGELFF. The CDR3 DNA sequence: TGTGCCAGCAGCTTCAGCACCGGGGAGCTGTTTTTT.